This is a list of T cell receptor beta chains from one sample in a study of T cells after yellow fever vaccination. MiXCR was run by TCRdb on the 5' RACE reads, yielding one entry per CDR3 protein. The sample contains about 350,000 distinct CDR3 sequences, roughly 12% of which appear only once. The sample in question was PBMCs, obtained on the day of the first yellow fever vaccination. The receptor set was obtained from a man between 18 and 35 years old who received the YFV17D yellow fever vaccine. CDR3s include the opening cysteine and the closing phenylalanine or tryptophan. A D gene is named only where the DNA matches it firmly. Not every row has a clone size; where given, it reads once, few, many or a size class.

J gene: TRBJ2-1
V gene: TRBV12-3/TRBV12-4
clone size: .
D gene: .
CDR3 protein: CAFSLARLLGGRYNEQFF
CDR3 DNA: TGTGCCTTCAGTTTAGCCCGCCTTTTGGGGGGGCGGTACAATGAGCAGTTCTTC

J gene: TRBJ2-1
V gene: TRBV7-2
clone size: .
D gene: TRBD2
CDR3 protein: CASSLGLAEQFF
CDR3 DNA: TGTGCCAGCAGCTTAGGACTAGCGGAGCAGTTCTTC

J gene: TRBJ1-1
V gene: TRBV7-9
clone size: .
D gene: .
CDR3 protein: CASSLVQARGTEAFF
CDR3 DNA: TGTGCCAGCAGCTTAGTGCAGGCCCGGGGCACTGAAGCTTTCTTT

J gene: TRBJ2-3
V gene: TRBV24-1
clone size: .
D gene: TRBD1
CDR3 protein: CATRARAGGADTQYF
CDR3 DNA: TGTGCCACCCGAGCCCGGGCAGGGGGCGCAGATACGCAGTATTTT

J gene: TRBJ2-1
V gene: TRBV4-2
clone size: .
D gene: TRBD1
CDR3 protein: CASSQPNRGNEQFF
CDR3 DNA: TGTGCCAGCAGCCAACCAAACAGGGGGAATGAGCAGTTCTTC

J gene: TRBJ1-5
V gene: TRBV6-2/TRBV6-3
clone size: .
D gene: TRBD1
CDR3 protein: CASSPGTGGQPQHF
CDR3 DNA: TGTGCCAGCAGTCCGGGGACAGGGGGTCAGCCCCAGCATTTT

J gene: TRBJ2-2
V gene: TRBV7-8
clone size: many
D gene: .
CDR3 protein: CASRSVIWGTNTGELFF
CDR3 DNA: TGTGCCAGCAGGTCCGTGATATGGGGGACGAACACCGGGGAGCTGTTTTTT

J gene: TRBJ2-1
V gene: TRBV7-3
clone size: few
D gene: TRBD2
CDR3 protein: CASSLGFGFSGGEQFF
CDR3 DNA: TGTGCCAGCAGCTTAGGATTCGGTTTTAGCGGGGGAGAGCAGTTCTTC

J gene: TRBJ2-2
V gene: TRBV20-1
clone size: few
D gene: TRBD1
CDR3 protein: CSAYAGTENTGELFF
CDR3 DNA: TGCAGTGCTTACGCCGGGACAGAGAACACCGGGGAGCTGTTTTTT

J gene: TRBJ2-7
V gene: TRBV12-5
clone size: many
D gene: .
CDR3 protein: CASSNRVGNYEQYF
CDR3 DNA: TGTGCTAGTTCCAACAGGGTGGGTAACTACGAGCAGTACTTC

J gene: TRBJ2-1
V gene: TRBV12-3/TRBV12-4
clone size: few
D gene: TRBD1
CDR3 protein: CASSLVDRANEQFF
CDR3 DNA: TGTGCCAGCAGTTTAGTGGACAGGGCTAATGAGCAGTTCTTC

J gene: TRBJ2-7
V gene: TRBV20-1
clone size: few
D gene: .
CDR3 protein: CSATGLRGYEQYF
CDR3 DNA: TGCAGTGCGACGGGACTCCGGGGCTACGAGCAGTACTTC

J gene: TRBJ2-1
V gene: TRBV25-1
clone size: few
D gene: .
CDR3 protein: CASSGLPQNEQFF
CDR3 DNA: TGTGCCAGCAGTGGCCTACCCCAGAATGAGCAGTTCTTC

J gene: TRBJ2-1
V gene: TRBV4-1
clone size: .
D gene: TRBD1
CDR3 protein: CASRVRQGADNEQFF
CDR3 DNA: TGCGCCAGTAGGGTCAGGCAGGGGGCCGACAATGAGCAGTTCTTC

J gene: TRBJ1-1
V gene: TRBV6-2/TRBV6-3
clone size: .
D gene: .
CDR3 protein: CASTGTLGNTEAFF
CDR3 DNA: TGTGCCAGCACCGGGACTCTTGGGAACACTGAAGCTTTCTTT

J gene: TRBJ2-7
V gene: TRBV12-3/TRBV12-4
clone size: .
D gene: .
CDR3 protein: CASSFRNSYEQYF
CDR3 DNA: TGTGCCAGCAGTTTCAGGAACTCCTACGAGCAGTACTTC

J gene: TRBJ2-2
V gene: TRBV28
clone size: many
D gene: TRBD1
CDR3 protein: CASSQSAGTGDTGELFF
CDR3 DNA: TGTGCCAGCAGCCAATCCGCCGGGACAGGGGACACCGGGGAGCTGTTTTTT